The clone carrying this T cell receptor beta chain was seen a few times. Additional DNA sequences in this sample encode the identical CDR3. Vbeta (60) and Jbeta (13) primers were used in the PCR. Libraries were prepared by immunoSEQ multiplex PCR; TCRdb keeps only in-frame clonotypes and omits some of them. The sample shows 150,000 to 200,000 clones, 65% to 80% of them seen only once. These data are taken from a study of cytomegalovirus exposure and HLA in healthy donors. The CDR3 is made up of 15 amino acids. The germline CDR1 and CDR2 sequences are SGHRS and YFSETQ. V was clipped by 4 bases and J by 3 bases; unmatched bases: 6.

The gene calls are TRBV5-1 and TRBJ2-5; 10 positions match TRBD1. This TCR was recovered from a male donor in good health and CMV-seronegative. Sequencing input: PBMCs. The CDR3 coding sequence is TGCGCCAGCAGCCGGACCGGGACAGGGGAAGAGACCCAGTACTTC. Its translation is CASSRTGTGEETQYF. Full variable domain (missing parts from reference TRBV5-1 and TRBJ2-5): KAGVTQTPRYLIKTRGQQVTLSCSPISGHRSVSWYQQTPGQGLQFLFEYFSETQRNKGNFPGRFSGRQFSNSRSEMNVSTLELGDSALYLCASSRTGTGEETQYFGPGTRLLVL.